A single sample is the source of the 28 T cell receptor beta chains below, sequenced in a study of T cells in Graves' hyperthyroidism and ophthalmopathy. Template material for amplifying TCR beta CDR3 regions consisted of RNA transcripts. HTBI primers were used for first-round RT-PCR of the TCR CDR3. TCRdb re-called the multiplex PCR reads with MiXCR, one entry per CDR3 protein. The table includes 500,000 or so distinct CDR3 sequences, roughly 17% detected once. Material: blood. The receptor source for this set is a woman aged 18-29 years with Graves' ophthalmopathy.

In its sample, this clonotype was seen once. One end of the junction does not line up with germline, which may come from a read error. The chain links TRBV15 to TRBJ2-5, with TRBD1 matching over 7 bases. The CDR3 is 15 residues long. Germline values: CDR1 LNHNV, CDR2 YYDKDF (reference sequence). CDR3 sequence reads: CATSRSYTGEDTQYF. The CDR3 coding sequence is TGTGCCACCAGCAGATCCTACACAGGGGAAGATACCCAGTACTTC.

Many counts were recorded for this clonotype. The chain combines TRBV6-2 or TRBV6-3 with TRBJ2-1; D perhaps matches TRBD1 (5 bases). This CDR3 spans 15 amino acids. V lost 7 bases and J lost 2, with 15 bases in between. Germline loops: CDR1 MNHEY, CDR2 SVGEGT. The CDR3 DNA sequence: TGTGCCAGCACCAAAGGGGTCCCCGCCTACAATGAGCAGTTCTTC. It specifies CASTKGVPAYNEQFF.

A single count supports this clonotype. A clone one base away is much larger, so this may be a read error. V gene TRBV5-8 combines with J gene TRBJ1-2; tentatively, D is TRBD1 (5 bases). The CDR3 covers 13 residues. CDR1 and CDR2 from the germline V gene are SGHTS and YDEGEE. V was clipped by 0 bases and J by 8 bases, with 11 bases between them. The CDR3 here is CASSLVGREGYTF. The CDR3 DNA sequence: TGTGCCAGCAGCTTGGTGGGCAGGGAGGGCTACACCTTC.

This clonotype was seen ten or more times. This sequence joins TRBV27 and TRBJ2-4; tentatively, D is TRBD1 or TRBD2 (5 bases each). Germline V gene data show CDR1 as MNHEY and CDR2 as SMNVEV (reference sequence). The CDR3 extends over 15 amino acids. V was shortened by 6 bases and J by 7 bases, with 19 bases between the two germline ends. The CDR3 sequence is CASSHRDLKANIQYF. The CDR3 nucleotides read TGTGCCAGCAGCCACCGGGACCTAAAGGCGAACATTCAGTACTTC.

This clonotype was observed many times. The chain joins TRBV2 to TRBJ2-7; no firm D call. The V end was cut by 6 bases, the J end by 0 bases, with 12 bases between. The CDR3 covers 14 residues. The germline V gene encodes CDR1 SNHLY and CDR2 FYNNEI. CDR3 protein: CASRPQLPSYEQYF. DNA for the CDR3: TGTGCCAGCAGGCCCCAACTACCCTCCTACGAGCAGTACTTC. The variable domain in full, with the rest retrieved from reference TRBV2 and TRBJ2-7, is EPEVTQTPSHQVTQMGQEVILRCVPISNHLYFYWYRQILGQKVEFLVSFYNNEISEKSEIFDDQFSVERPDGSNFTLKIRSTKLEDSAMYFCASRPQLPSYEQYFGPGTRLTVT.

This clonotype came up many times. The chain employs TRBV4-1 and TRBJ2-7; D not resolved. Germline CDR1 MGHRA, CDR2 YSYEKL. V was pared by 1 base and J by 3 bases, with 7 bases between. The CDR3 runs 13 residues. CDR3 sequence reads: CASSQGRSYEQYF. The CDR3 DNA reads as TGCGCCAGCAGCCAAGGGCGGAGCTACGAGCAGTACTTC.

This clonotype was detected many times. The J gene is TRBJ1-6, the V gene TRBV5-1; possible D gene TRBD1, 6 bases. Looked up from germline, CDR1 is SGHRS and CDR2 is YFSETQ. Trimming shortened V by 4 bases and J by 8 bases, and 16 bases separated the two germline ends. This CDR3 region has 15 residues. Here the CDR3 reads CASSRTADLDSPLHF. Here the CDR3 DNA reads TGCGCCAGCAGCCGGACAGCCGATCTAGATTCACCCCTCCACTTT.

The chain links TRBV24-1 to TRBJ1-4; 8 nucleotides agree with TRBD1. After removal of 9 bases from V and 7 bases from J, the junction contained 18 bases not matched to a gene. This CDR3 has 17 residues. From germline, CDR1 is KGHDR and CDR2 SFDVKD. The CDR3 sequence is CATLDTRSGQGSEKLFF. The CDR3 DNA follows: TGTGCCACCCTCGATACACGTTCCGGACAGGGAAGTGAAAAACTGTTTTTT.

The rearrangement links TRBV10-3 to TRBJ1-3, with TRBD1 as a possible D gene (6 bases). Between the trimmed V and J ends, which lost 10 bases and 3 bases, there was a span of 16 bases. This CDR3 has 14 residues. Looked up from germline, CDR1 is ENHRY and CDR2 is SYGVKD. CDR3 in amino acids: CASRNGQIGNTIYF. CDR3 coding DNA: TGTGCCAGCAGAAACGGACAGATTGGAAACACCATATATTTT.

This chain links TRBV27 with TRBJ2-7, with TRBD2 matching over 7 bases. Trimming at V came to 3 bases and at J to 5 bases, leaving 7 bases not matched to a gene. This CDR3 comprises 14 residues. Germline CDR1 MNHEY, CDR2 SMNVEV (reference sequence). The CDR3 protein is CASSLRGSVHEQYF. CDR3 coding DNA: TGTGCCAGCAGTTTGCGGGGGTCGGTTCACGAGCAGTACTTC.

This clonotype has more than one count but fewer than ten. The CDR3 nucleotides are TGTGCCAGCAGTCCCACAGGGGGTAGCACCGGGGAGCTGTTTTTT. It codes for CASSPTGGSTGELFF. The rearrangement uses TRBV12-3 or TRBV12-4 and TRBJ2-2; 8 bases line up with TRBD1. V shed 5 bases, J shed 4 bases, and the junction held 6 bases outside the gene matches. The CDR3 has 15 amino acids.

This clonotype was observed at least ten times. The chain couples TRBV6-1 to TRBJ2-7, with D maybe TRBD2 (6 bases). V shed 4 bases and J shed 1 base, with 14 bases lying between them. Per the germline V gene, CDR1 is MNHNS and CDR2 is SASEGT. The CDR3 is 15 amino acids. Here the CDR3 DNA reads TGTGCCAGCAGTGCATTCGGGACTCCTTCCTACGAGCAGTACTTC. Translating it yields CASSAFGTPSYEQYF.

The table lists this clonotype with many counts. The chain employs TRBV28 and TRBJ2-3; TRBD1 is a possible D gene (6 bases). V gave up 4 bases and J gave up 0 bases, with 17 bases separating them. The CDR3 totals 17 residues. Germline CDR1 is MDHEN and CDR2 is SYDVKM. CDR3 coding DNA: TGTGCCAGCAGTTCACCAACAGGGACCCACAGCACAGATACGCAGTATTTT. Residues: CASSSPTGTHSTDTQYF.

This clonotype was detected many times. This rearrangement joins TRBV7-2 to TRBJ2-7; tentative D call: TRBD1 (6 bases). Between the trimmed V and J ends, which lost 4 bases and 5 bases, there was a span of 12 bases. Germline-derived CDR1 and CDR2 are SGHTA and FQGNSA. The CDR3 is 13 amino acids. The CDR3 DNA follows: TGTGCCAGCAGCTCGGACAGCTTAGACGAGCAGTACTTC. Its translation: CASSSDSLDEQYF.

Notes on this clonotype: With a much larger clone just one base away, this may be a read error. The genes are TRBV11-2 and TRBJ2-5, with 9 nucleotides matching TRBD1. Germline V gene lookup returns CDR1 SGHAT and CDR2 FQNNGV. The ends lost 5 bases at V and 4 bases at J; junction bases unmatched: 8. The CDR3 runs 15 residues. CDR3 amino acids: CASSPRDRDGETQYF. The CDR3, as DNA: TGTGCCAGCAGCCCCCGGGACAGGGACGGAGAGACCCAGTACTTC.

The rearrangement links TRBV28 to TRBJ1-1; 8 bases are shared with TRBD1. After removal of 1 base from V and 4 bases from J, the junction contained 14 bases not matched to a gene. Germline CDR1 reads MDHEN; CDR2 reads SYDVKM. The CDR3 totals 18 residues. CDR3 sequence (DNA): TGTGCCAGCAGTTTATTCCGGACAGGGAAAACAAGGGTCACTGAAGCTTTCTTT. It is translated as CASSLFRTGKTRVTEAFF.

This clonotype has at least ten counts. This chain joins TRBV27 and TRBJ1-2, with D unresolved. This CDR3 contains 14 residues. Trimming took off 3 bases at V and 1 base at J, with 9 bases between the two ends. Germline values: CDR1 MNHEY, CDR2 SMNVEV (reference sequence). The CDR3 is CASSFRVDNYGYTF. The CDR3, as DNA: TGTGCCAGCAGTTTCCGGGTAGATAACTATGGCTACACCTTC.

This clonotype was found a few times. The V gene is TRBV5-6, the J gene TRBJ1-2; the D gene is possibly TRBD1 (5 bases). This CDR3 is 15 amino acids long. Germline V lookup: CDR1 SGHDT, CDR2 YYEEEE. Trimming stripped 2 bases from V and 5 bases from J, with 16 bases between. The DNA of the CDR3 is TGTGCCAGCAGCTTTGCAAACTGGGACTCTTATGGCTACACCTTC. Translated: CASSFANWDSYGYTF. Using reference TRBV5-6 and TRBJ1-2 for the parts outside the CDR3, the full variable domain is DAGVTQSPTHLIKTRGQQVTLRCSPKSGHDTVSWYQQALGQGPQFIFQYYEEEERQRGNFPDRFSGHQFPNYSSELNVNALLLGDSALYLCASSFANWDSYGYTFGSGTRLTVV.

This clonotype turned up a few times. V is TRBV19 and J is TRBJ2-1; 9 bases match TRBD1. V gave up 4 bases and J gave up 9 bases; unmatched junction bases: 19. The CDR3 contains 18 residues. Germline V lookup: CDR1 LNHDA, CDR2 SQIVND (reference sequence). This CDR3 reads CASSNIRTGDGLDTEQFF. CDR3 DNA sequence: TGTGCCAGTAGTAACATTAGGACAGGGGACGGGCTGGATACTGAGCAGTTCTTC.

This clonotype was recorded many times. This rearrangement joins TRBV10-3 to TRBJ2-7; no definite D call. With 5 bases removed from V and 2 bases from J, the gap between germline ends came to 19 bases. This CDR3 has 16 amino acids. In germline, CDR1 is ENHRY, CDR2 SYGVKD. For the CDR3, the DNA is TGTGCCATCAGTAGAAAGACGGCTCACTCGACCTACGAGCAGTACTTC. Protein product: CAISRKTAHSTYEQYF.

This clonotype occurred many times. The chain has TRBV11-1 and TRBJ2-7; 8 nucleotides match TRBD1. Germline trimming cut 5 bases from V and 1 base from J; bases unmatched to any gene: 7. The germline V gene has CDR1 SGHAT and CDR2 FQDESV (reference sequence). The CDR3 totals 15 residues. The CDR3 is CASSTGQGGSYEQYF. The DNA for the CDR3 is TGTGCCAGCAGCACTGGACAGGGTGGGTCCTACGAGCAGTACTTC.

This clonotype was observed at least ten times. CDR3 nucleotide sequence: TGCAGTGCTGCCCGGCGGGGAGCGGGGAAAGAGACCCAGTACTTC. Its translation is CSAARRGAGKETQYF. The V and J genes are TRBV20-1 and TRBJ2-5; 7 bases agree with TRBD2. CDR1 is DFQATT and CDR2 is SNEGSKA in the germline V gene (reference sequence). V gave up 5 bases and J gave up 3 bases; unmatched junction bases: 12. This CDR3 contains 15 residues.

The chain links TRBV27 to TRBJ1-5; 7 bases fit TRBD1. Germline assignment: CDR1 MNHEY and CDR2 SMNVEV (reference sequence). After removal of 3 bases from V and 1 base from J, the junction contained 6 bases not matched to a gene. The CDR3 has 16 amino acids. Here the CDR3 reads CASSFTGEWSNQPQHF. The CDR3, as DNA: TGTGCCAGCAGTTTCACAGGGGAGTGGAGCAATCAGCCCCAGCATTTT.

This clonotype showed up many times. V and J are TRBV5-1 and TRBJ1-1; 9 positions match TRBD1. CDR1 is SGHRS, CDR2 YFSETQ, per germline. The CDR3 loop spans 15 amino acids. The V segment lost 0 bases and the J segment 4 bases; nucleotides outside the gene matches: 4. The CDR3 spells CASSLEGQGITEAFF. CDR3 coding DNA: TGCGCCAGCAGCTTGGAGGGACAGGGAATCACTGAAGCTTTCTTT.

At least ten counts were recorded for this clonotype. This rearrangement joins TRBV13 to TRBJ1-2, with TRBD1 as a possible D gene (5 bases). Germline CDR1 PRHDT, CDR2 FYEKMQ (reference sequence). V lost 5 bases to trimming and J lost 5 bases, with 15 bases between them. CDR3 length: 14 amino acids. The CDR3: CASSTGGELYGYTF. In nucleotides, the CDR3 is TGTGCCAGCAGCACCGGGGGGGAACTTTATGGCTACACCTTC.

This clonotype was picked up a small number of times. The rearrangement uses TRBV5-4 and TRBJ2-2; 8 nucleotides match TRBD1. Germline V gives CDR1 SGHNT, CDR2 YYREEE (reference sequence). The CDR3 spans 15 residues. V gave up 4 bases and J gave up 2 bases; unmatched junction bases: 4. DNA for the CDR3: TGTGCCAGCAGCCGGGACAGGCAAAACACCGGGGAGCTGTTTTTT. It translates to CASSRDRQNTGELFF.

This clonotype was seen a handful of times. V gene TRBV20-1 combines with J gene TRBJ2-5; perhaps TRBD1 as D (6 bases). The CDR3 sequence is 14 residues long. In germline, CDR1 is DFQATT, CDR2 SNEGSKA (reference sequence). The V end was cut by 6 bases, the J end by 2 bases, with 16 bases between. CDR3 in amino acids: CSARDSQGQETQYF. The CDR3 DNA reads TGCAGTGCCCGAGATTCTCAGGGGCAAGAGACCCAGTACTTC.

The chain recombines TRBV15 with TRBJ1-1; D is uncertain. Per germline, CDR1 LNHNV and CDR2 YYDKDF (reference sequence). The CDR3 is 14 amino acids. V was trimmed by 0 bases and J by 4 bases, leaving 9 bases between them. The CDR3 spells CATSRDRGSTEAFF. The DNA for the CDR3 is TGTGCCACCAGCAGAGATCGAGGGAGCACTGAAGCTTTCTTT.